One and the same sample provided the 2 T cell receptor beta chains below, sequenced in a study of T cells in Graves' hyperthyroidism and ophthalmopathy (dated by TCRdb to between 2018 and 2020). Libraries were prepared through multiplex PCR. TCRdb shows the sequencer as Illumina HiSeq 2000. The TCR beta CDR3 regions were amplified from the RNA transcripts. The first round of RT-PCR for the TCR CDR3 was performed with the HTBI primer set and the Qiagen OneStep RT-PCR kit. The raw public data were reprocessed by TCRdb itself: fastp quality trimming at Q25, MiXCR clonotype calling, in-frame beta chains only. Each entry merges the rows of one CDR3 protein and shows their most common DNA and genes. Within this sample are a few hundred thousand distinct CDR3 sequences, with around 16% of them counted one time only. The ten largest make up 14% of the sample. Sequencing was carried out using blood. All receptors come from a woman aged 18-29 years with Graves' hyperthyroidism.

This clonotype occurred many times. The rearrangement links TRBV7-2 to TRBJ2-1; unclear D gene. Trimming took 4 bases from V and 0 from J, leaving 10 bases between them. The germline gives CDR1 SGHTA, CDR2 FQGNSA. This CDR3 has 15 residues. The CDR3 bases are TGTGCCAGCAGCTCAGATTCCCACTCCTACAATGAGCAGTTCTTC. Its protein is CASSSDSHSYNEQFF.

This clonotype occurred many times. V and J are TRBV9 and TRBJ1-2; 8 bases match TRBD1. CDR1 is SGDLS and CDR2 is YYNGEE in the germline V gene. V shed 0 bases and J 8 bases; nucleotides not matched to a gene: 6. This CDR3 spans 14 amino acids. DNA of the CDR3: TGTGCCAGCAGCGTAGCAGGGGGCAATGCCGGCTACACCTTC. It codes for CASSVAGGNAGYTF.